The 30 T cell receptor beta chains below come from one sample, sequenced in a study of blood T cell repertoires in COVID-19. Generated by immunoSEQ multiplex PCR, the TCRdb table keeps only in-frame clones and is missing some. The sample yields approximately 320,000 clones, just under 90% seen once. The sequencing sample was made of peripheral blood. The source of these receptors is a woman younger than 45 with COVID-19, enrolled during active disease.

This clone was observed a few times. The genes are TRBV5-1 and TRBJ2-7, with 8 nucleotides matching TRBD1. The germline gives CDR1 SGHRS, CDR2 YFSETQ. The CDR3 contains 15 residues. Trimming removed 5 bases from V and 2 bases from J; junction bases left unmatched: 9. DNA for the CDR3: TGCGCCAGCAGTTATCAACAGGGGGTCACCTACGAGCAGTACTTC. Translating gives CASSYQQGVTYEQYF.

The CDR3, as DNA: TGTGCCAGCAGCTTGGCCGCTGGGGCGTCGGCAAGATATGAGCAGTTCTTC. Residues: CASSLAAGASARYEQFF. The gene calls are TRBV5-6 and TRBJ2-1; possibly TRBD1 for D (5 bases). The CDR3 extends over 17 amino acids. From germline, CDR1 is SGHDT and CDR2 YYEEEE. Trimming took off 0 bases at V and 8 bases at J, with 21 bases between the two ends. Full variable domain (rest looked up from reference TRBV5-6 and TRBJ2-1): DAGVTQSPTHLIKTRGQQVTLRCSPKSGHDTVSWYQQALGQGPQFIFQYYEEEERQRGNFPDRFSGHQFPNYSSELNVNALLLGDSALYLCASSLAAGASARYEQFFGPGTRLTVL.

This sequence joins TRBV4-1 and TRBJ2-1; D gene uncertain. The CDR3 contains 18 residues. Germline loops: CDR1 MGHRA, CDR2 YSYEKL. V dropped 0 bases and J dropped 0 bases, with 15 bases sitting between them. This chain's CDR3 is CASSQDPSAQNSYNEQFF. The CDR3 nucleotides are TGCGCCAGCAGCCAAGATCCCTCGGCACAGAACTCCTACAATGAGCAGTTCTTC.

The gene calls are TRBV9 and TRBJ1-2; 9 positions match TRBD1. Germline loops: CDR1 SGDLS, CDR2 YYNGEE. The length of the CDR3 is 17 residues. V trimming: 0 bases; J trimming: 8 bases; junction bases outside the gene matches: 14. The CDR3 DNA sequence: TGTGCCAGCAGCGTAGCTACGGGACAGGGCTCGCGCGGAGGCTACACCTTC. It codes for CASSVATGQGSRGGYTF.

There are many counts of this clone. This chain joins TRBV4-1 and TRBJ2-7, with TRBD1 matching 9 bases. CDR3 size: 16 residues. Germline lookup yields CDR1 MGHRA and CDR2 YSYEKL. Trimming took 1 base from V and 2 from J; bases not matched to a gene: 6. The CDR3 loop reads CASSQGPGQGTYEQYF. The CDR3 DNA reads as TGCGCCAGCAGCCAAGGCCCGGGACAGGGAACCTACGAGCAGTACTTC.

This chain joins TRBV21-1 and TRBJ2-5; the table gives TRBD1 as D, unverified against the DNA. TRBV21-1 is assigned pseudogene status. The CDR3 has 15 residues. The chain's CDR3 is CASSKFCWTGETQYF. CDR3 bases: TGTGCCAGCAGCAAATTCTGCTGGACAGGAGAGACCCAGTACTTC.

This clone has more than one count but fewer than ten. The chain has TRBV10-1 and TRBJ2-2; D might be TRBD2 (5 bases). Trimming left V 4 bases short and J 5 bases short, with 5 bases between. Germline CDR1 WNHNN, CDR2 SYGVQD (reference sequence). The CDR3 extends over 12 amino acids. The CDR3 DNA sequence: TGCGCCAGCAGTGGCGGGACCGGGGAGCTGTTTTTT. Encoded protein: CASSGGTGELFF.

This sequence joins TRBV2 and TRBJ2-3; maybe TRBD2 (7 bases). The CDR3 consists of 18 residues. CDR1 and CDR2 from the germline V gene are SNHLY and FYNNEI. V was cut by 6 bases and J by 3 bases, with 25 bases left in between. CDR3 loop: CASSPRRGGARGTDTQYF. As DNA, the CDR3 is TGTGCCAGCAGCCCCCGGAGAGGGGGGGCCCGGGGAACAGATACGCAGTATTTT.

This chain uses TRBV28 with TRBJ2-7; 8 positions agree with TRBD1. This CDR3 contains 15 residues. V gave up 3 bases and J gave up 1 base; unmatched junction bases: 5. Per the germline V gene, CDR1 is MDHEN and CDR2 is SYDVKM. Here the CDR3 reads CASSFRTGISYEQYF. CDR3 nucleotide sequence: TGTGCCAGCAGTTTCCGGACAGGGATATCCTACGAGCAGTACTTC.

The CDR3 DNA reads as TGTGCCAGCGGGGGACAGGTCCGTTCACCCCTCCACTTT. Protein sequence: CASGGQVRSPLHF. This rearrangement joins TRBV2 to TRBJ1-6, with 8 bases fitting TRBD1. J was trimmed by 9 bases and V by 8 bases; bases with no gene match: 6. The CDR3 sequence is 13 residues long. The germline V gene has CDR1 SNHLY and CDR2 FYNNEI. The variable domain in full, completed from reference TRBV2 and TRBJ1-6, reads EPEVTQTPSHQVTQMGQEVILRCVPISNHLYFYWYRQILGQKVEFLVSFYNNEISEKSEIFDDQFSVERPDGSNFTLKIRSTKLEDSAMYFCASGGQVRSPLHFGNGTRLTVT.

In DNA, the CDR3 is TGCAGCGCAAACCGGGACAGCGCTTACTACACCTTC. This sequence encodes CSANRDSAYYTF. This chain connects TRBV29-1 to TRBJ1-2; 7 bases are shared with TRBD1. Trimming took 7 bases from V and 10 from J; bases not matched to a gene: 12. CDR1 SQVTM and CDR2 ANQGSEA come from the germline V gene. The CDR3 totals 12 residues.

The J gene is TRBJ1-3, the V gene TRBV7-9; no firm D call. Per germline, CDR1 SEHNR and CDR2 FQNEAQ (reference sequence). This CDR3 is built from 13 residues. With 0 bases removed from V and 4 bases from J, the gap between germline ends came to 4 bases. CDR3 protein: CASSLAPGNTIYF. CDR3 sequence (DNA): TGTGCCAGCAGCTTAGCCCCAGGAAACACCATATATTTT.

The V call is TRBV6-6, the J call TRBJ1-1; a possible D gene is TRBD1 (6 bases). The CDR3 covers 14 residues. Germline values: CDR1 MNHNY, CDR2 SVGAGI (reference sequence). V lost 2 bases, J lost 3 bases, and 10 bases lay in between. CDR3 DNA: TGTGCCAGCAGTTACGGGGGCGACGACACTGAAGCTTTCTTT. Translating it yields CASSYGGDDTEAFF.

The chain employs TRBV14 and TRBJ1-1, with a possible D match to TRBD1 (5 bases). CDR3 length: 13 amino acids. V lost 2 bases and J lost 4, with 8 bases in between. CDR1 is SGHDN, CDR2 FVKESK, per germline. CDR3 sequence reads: CASSQRGVTEAFF. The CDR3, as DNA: TGTGCCAGCAGCCAAAGGGGTGTCACTGAAGCTTTCTTT.

The CDR3 DNA sequence: TGTGCCAGCAGCTTAGGCGGGGGGGGTAGCACAGATACGCAGTATTTT. Its translation is CASSLGGGGSTDTQYF. The J gene is TRBJ2-3, the V gene TRBV13; 8 bases line up with TRBD2. The J segment lost 0 bases and the V segment lost 0 bases, leaving 2 bases of the junction unmatched. The CDR3 length is 16 residues. In germline, CDR1 is PRHDT, CDR2 FYEKMQ (reference sequence).

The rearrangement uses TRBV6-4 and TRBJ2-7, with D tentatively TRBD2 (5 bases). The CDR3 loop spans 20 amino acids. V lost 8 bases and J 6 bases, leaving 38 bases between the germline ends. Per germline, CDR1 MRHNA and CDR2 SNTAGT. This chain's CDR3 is CASGDTEGLHGVGPPCEQYF. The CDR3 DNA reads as TGTGCCAGCGGAGATACCGAGGGTCTCCACGGGGTAGGGCCCCCCTGCGAGCAGTACTTC.

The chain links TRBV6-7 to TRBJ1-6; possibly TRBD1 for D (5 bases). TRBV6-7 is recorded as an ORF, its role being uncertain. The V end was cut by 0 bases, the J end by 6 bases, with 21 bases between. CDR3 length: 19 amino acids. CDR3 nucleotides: TGTGCCAGCAGTTACTCGGAGAGATCAGGGCATCCCCTTAATTCACCCCTCCACTTT. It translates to CASSYSERSGHPLNSPLHF.

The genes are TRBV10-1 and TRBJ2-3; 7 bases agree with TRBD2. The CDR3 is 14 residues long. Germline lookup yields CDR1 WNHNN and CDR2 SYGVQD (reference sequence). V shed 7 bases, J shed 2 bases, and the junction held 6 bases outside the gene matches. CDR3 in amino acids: CASMSGGPTDTQYF. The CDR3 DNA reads TGCGCCAGCATGTCGGGGGGTCCCACAGATACGCAGTATTTT.

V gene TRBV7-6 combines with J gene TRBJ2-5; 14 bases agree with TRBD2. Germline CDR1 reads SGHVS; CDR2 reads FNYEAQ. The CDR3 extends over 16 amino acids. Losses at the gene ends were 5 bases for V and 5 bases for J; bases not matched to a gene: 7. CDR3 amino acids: CASSRLAGGNPETQYF. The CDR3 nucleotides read TGTGCCAGCAGCCGACTAGCGGGGGGGAATCCGGAGACCCAGTACTTC.

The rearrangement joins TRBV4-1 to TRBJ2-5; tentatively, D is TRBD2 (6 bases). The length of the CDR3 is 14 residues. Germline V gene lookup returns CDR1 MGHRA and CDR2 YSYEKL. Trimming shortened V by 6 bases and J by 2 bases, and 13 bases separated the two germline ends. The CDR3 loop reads CASRGEVEQETQYF. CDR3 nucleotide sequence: TGCGCCAGCAGGGGGGAGGTGGAACAAGAGACCCAGTACTTC.

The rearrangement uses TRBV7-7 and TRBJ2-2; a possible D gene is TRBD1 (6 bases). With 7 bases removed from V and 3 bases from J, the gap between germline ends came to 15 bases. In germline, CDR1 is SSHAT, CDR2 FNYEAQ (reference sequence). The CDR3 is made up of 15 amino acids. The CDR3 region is CASTDLGQYTGELFF. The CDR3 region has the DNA TGTGCCAGCACGGATCTAGGACAGTACACCGGGGAGCTGTTTTTT.

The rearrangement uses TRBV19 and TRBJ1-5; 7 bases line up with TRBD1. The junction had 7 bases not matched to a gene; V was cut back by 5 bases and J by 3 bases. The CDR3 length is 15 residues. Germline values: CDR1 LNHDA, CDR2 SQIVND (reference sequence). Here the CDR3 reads CASSALTGINQPQHF. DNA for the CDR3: TGTGCCAGTAGTGCCTTGACAGGGATCAATCAGCCCCAGCATTTT.

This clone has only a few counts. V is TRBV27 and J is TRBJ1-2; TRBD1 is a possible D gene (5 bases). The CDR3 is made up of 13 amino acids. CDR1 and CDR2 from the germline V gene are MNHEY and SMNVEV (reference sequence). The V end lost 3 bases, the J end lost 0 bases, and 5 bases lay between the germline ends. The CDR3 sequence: CASSLTANYGYTF. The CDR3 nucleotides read TGTGCCAGCAGTTTGACAGCTAACTATGGCTACACCTTC.

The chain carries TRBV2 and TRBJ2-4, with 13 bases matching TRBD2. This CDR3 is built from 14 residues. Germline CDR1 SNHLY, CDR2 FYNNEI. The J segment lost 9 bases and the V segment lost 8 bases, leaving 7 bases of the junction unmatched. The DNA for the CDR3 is TGTGCCAGCGCTACTAGCGGGGGGGTAGGCATTCAGTACTTC. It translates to CASATSGGVGIQYF.

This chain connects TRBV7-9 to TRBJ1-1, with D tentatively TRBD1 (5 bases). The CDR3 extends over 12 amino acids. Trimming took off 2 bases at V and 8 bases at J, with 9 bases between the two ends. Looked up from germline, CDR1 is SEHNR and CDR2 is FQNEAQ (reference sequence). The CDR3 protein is CASSLSGGEAFF. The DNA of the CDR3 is TGTGCCAGCAGCTTAAGTGGGGGGGAAGCTTTCTTT.

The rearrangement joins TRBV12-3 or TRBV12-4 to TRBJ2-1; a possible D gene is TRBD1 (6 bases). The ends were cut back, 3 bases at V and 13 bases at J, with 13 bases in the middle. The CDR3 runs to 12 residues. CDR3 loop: CASSLSDRNQFF. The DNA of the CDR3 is TGTGCCAGCAGTTTGTCCGACAGGAATCAGTTCTTC.

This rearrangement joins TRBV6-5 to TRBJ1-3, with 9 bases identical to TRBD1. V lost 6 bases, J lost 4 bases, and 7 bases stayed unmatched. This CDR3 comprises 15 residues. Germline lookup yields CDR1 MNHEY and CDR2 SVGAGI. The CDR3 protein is CASRPRGTGGNTIYF. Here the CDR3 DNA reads TGTGCCAGCAGACCCCGCGGGACAGGGGGAAACACCATATATTTT.

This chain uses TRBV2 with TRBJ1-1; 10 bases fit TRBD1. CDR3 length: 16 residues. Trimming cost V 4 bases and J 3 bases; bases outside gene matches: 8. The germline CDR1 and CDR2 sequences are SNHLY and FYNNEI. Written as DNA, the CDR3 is TGTGCCAGCAGTGGAGTGACAGGGGGCGAGGACACTGAAGCTTTCTTT. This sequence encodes CASSGVTGGEDTEAFF.

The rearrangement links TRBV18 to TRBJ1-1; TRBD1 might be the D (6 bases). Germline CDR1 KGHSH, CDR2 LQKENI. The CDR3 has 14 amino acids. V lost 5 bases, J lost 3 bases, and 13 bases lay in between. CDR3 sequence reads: CASSITGLDTEAFF. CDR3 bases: TGTGCCAGCTCAATTACAGGGTTAGACACTGAAGCTTTCTTT.

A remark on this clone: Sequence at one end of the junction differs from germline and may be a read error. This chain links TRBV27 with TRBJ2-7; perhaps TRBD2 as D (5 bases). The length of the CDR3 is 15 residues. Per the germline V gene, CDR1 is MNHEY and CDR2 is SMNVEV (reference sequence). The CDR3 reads CASTIGGEGSNEQYF. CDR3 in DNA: TGTGCCAGCACCATAGGTGGAGAGGGCTCCAACGAGCAGTACTTC.